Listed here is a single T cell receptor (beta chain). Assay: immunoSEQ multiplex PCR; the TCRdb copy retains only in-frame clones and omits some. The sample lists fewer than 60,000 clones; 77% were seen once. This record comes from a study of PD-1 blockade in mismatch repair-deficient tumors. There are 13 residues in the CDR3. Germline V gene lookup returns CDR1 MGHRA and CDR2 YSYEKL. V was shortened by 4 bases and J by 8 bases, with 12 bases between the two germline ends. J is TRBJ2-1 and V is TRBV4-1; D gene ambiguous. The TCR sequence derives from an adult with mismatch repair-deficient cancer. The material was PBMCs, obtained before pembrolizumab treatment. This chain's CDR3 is CASSPPFDDEQFF. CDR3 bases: TGCGCCAGCAGCCCCCCTTTCGACGATGAGCAGTTCTTC.